The clone carrying this TCR beta chain was seen at least ten times. The antigen remains undetermined. The data originate from a study of T cell repertoires in cytomegalovirus infection. The study, taken as a whole, reports: Dominating the ex vivo response were TCR beta clonotypes that were CMV-specific and HLA-C-restricted.

One entry per CDR3 protein, called by TCRdb with MiXCR from the reads. The sample lists some 200,000 distinct CDR3 sequences; roughly 9.8% were seen once. Germline assignment: CDR1 SGHVS and CDR2 FQNEAQ. The CDR3 length is 13 residues. V lost 4 bases to trimming and J lost 5 bases, with 8 bases between them. The origin of this receptor is a human donor in good health (CMV status not recorded). Some clones in this sample may be carry-over from other donors' samples. The sample comprised PBMCs. The rearrangement joins TRBV7-8 to TRBJ2-2; D not resolved. The CDR3 reads CASSSDTTGELFF. The CDR3 DNA follows: TGTGCCAGCAGCTCCGACACAACCGGGGAGCTGTTTTTT.